The clone carrying this T cell receptor (beta chain) was recorded a few times. Its antigen is not identified. Treatment given: roughly ten-day PBMC culture with coronavirus spike peptide pools or control peptides (ViraFEST assay). V gave up 1 base and J gave up 4 bases; unmatched junction bases: 4. Per the germline V gene, CDR1 is SGHTA and CDR2 is FQGNSA. This CDR3 comprises 15 residues. This entry belongs to a study of vaccination and CD4 T cells after COVID-19. On the study more broadly: Convalescent individuals numbered four females and six males, two being Hispanic. The stimulus for the cells was overlapping spike peptides derived from SARS-CoV-2, HCoV-NL63, HCoV-OC43 and HCoV-229E.

Study findings and constraints: In median terms, SARS-CoV-2-reactive clonotypes went from about 20 to 38, a nonsignificant rise.

With the Oncomine TCR Beta short-read assay, DNA from cultured CD4+ T cells was sequenced. It was cultured CD4+ T cells from which genomic DNA was extracted. MiXCR, applied by TCRdb to the PCR reads, yields one record per CDR3 protein. The sample yields more than 15,000 distinct CDR3 sequences, 70% to 80% seen once. The rearrangement joins TRBV7-2 to TRBJ1-5; TRBD1 matches 7 bases. The TCR comes from a human donor who had recovered from COVID-19. The sample was CD4+ T cells from blood, cultured in vitro. The CDR3 sequence: CASSLGQGVNQPQHF. In DNA form, the CDR3 reads TGTGCCAGCAGCTTAGGACAGGGCGTGAATCAGCCCCAGCATTTT. Using reference TRBV7-2 and TRBJ1-5 for the parts outside the CDR3, the full variable domain is GAGVSQSPSNKVTEKGKDVELRCDPISGHTALYWYRQSLGQGLEFLIYFQGNSAPDKSGLPSDRFSAERTGGSVSTLTIQRTQQEDSAVYLCASSLGQGVNQPQHFGDGTRLSIL.